This T cell receptor beta chain was captured in a study of cytomegalovirus exposure and HLA in healthy donors. Study-wide findings and caveats: The study had only CMV serostatus as immune exposure information. A later analysis reported that several of the most significant clusters appeared to be linked to common viral pathogens, among them Epstein-Barr virus. It was reportedly the case that the classifier diagnosed cytomegalovirus status with high specificity and sensitivity. The productive fraction for most TCR beta V segments was about 90% or about 30% in an earlier analysis.

This PCR relied on a set of 60 Vbeta primers and 13 Jbeta primers. Assay: immunoSEQ multiplex PCR; the TCRdb copy retains only in-frame clones and omits some. This table has roughly 100,000 clones, about two thirds appearing once. The germline V gene encodes CDR1 MNHNS and CDR2 SASEGT. This CDR3 comprises 12 residues. V was cut by 7 bases and J by 8 bases, with 14 bases left in between. Note on this clone: Antigen unknown. The sample carries other DNA sequences with the same CDR3.

The receptor was isolated from a woman in her forties or fifties in good health and CMV-seropositive. Sequenced input: PBMCs. The rearrangement links TRBV6-1 to TRBJ1-1; D is possibly TRBD1 (5 bases). CDR3 sequence: CASTRARGEAFF. The CDR3 nucleotides read TGTGCCAGCACGCGCGCAAGGGGAGAAGCTTTCTTT.